This T cell receptor beta chain was obtained from a study of radiation and T cells in renal cell carcinoma. Profiling relied on immunoSEQ multiplex PCR, and the TCRdb table lists in-frame clones only, not all of them. The sample yields 25,000 or so clones, 45% to 55% seen once. Study-wide results and limits: Only small tumor regions of 0.8 to 1 g were sampled.

V lost 7 bases and J lost 1; bases outside the gene matches: 10. The length of the CDR3 is 16 residues. Germline V lookup: CDR1 SEHNR, CDR2 FQNEAQ (reference sequence). Specified treatment: treatment-naive control, cytoreductive nephrectomy. This renal cell carcinoma was of the clear cell type. For this clone: The antigen is undetermined.

The specimen was tumor tissue, collected from a patient whose treatment was nephrectomy without radiotherapy. The rearrangement links TRBV7-9 to TRBJ2-5; 9 bases match TRBD2. The source is a human donor with renal cell carcinoma. In DNA, the CDR3 is TGTGCCAGCATCGCCCGGCAGCGGGGGGCCCAAGAGACCCAGTACTTC. Translating gives CASIARQRGAQETQYF.